The sequence of this T cell receptor (beta chain) was determined in a study of Ad26.COV2.S vaccination and SARS-CoV-2 variants. Turning to the study itself: Ad26.COV2.S shots went into the muscle once or twice, 56 days apart. Study-wide results and limits: There was reportedly substantial breadth in spike-specific CD8+ and CD4+ T cell responses after vaccination. The study found similar non-spike TCR breadth in vaccine and placebo recipients.

The treatment was: roughly 18 received Ad26.COV2.S at low or high dose, single or two shots; roughly five received placebo; per-sample allocation not given. Sample collection was performed on day 63 after the first vaccine or placebo injection. An 18-55-year-old adult in Boston served as donor. Method: immunoSEQ multiplex PCR; TCRdb's copy keeps in-frame clones and lacks some. This repertoire shows nearly 400,000 clones, approximately 90% found once; its top ten account for around 1.8%. With respect to this clone: Its antigen is still unknown.

Trimming shortened V by 6 bases and J by 5 bases, and 17 bases separated the two germline ends. CDR1 is MNHEY and CDR2 is SMNVEV in the germline V gene (reference sequence). This CDR3 spans 14 amino acids. The chain combines TRBV27 with TRBJ2-7; possible D gene TRBD1, 6 bases. The receptor comes from a person aged 18 to 59 who received the Ad26.COV2.S COVID-19 vaccine or a placebo. The sequencing used peripheral blood, collected in a trial of Ad26.COV2.S vaccine versus placebo. The CDR3 reads CASRPDRLTHEQYF. In DNA form, the CDR3 reads TGTGCCAGCAGACCCGACAGGTTAACCCACGAGCAGTACTTC.